This TCR beta chain was captured by sequencing in a study of T cell responses to AZD1222 COVID-19 vaccine (dated by TCRdb to about 2021). Broadly, across the study: A total of more than 230 trial participants underwent TCR sequencing, of whom 200 to 220 had received two doses of AZD1222 and 26 had received two doses of the MenACWY control vaccine. Trial participants were enrolled by age into 18-55, 56-69 and 70-plus year subgroups, with roughly 160, 29 and 62 TCR-sequenced participants respectively. The investigation overall reported the following: Conclusions about previously exposed vaccinees were limited because only 6 or 7 AZD1222 recipients were SARS-CoV-2 seropositive at baseline. Because no day 14 peak-response samples were available, repertoires were characterized only after the peak T cell response. The vaccine-associated CD4 TCRs covered the entire spike protein, and the dominant responses fell in regions 160-218 and 743-854. The 56-69-year group was small, and its depth increase did not reach significance, likely because of low power. Reportedly, close to half of the unique spike-specific TCRs recognized epitopes lying outside the regions that are mutated in the B.1.351 and B.1.1.7 variants. After two AZD1222 doses, both the breadth and the depth of spike-specific TCRs were significantly higher than at day 0 and than in MenACWY recipients. Participants were mostly white British and included more females than males, and it was suggested by the authors that clonal diversity may have been underestimated.

On this clone itself: Its antigen specificity is not known. There are no base qualities to consult, and no much larger clone falls within one base.

The time point tag for this specimen amounts to: about 28 days (+/-7) after the second vaccine dose. AZD1222 recipients given second doses at about 4 weeks or at about 12 weeks were pooled, since spike-specific TCR depth and breadth were not found to differ between the two schedules. Vaccinee samples came from UK trials COV001 and COV002, including a single-blind randomized controlled phase 2/3 trial of AZD1222 (ChAdOx1 nCoV-19) in healthy adults. For TCRbeta chain sequencing, PBMC samples were collected from trial participants at day 0 and at day 28 after the second dose. The CDR3 regions of human TCRbeta chains were analyzed by immunosequencing. The study's processing was this. Repertoire TCRs were matched against a reference library of SARS-CoV-2-specific TCRs generated with the MIRA antigen-specificity platform. Breadth was defined as the fraction of unique TCRs that were SARS-CoV-2-associated. Depth was defined as the fraction of total T cells that were SARS-CoV-2-associated. Using the MIRA data, each spike-specific TCR was assigned both to the spike region to which the TCR was reactive and to a CD4 or CD8 class. Log10-transformed breadth and depth values were compared by one-way ANOVA with Sidak's multiple comparisons tests. Drawn from immuneACCESS, this table holds only the in-frame rearrangements with V and J called that TCRdb kept. Clones are partly lost; checked studies trace under half to an unresolved V gene and leave the rest unexplained. D and trimming come from the DNA, and the V and J calls and clone size come from that table. In all, the sample holds tens of thousands of clones, and about 89% of those were seen once. 4.5% to 5% of the sample lies in the top ten.

CDR1 MGHDK and CDR2 SYGVNS were looked up in the germline V gene. Measured from the cysteine to the phenylalanine, the CDR3 is 14 residues long. The only DNA kept is the CDR3, 42 bases in frame from the first base. Cut back by 2 bases and 6 bases, the V and J ends lie 13 bases apart. The sample here was peripheral blood, taken 28 days after the second AZD1222 dose. This TCR was recovered from an adult who received the AZD1222 COVID-19 vaccine. The chain joins TRBV25-1 to TRBJ2-5; the D segment might be TRBD1 or TRBD2, since each matches 6 bases. The CDR3 sequence is CASSEGGPLKTQYF. The bases are TGTGCCAGCAGTGAAGGGGGGCCATTGAAGACCCAGTACTTC.